The following is a T cell receptor beta chain sequence with its context. This sample stems from a study of blood T cells in healthy people across ages. Primed by a sample-barcoded 5' primer and a J-beta primer mix, a second PCR proceeded for about 7 to 12 cycles. TCRdb reanalysed the 5' RACE reads using MiXCR and keeps one entry per CDR3 protein. The sample lists 550,000 to 800,000 distinct CDR3 sequences, around 20% occurring once. CDR1 and CDR2 (germline): MDHEN, SYDVKM. The CDR3 has 13 amino acids. V shed 5 bases and J shed 6 bases, with 13 bases lying between them. V and J are TRBV28 and TRBJ1-1, with TRBD1 as a possible D gene (5 bases). The source of this sequence is an older man in good health. The sequencing sample was made of blood. For the CDR3, the DNA is TGTGCCAGCAGTGAGACGGACATCCCTGAAGCTTTCTTT. Translation: CASSETDIPEAFF.